This T cell receptor beta chain was captured in a study of cytomegalovirus exposure and HLA in healthy donors. Whole-study findings and limits: An analysis was carried out at a later point. It showed that HLA-associated TCR beta chains were more clonally expanded than equally common non-associated chains.

The PCR ran on 60 Vbeta and 13 Jbeta primers. The protocol was immunoSEQ multiplex PCR, while the TCRdb copy is restricted to in-frame clones and leaves out a portion. The sample consists of about 62,000 clones, more than 70% of them appearing once. This clone was found a few times. The antigen remains unidentified. Germline V lookup: CDR1 MNHEY, CDR2 SVGAGI. Germline trimming cut 5 bases from V and 6 bases from J; bases unmatched to any gene: 6. The CDR3 spans 14 residues. The rearrangement joins TRBV6-5 to TRBJ2-7; 11 bases match TRBD1. Sequenced input: PBMCs. The receptor comes from a young man in good health and CMV-seronegative. In DNA form, the CDR3 reads TGTGCCAGCAGTCGTGGACAGGGGGCTTCCGAGCAGTACTTC. Amino acid sequence: CASSRGQGASEQYF.